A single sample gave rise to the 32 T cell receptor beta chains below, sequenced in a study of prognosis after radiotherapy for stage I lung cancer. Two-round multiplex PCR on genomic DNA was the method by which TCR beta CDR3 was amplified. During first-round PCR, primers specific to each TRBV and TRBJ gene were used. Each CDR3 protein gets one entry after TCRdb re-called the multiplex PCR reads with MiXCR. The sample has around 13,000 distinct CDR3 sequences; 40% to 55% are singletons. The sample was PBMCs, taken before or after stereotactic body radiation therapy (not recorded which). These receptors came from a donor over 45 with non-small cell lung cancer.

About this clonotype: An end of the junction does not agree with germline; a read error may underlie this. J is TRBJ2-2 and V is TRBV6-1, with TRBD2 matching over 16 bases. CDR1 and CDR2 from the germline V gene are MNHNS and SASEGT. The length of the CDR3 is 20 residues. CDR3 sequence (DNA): TGTGCCAGCATCAACGCCGGGACTAGCGGGGGGGCCGCTTGGGCCGGTGAGCTGTTTTTT. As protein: CASINAGTSGGAAWAGELFF.

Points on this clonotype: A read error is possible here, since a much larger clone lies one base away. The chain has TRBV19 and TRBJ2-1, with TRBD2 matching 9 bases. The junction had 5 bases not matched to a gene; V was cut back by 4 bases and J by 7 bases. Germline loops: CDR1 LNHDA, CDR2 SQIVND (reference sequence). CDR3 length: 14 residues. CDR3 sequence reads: CASSRSGRMNEQFF. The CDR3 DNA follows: TGTGCCAGTAGTAGAAGCGGGAGGATGAATGAGCAGTTCTTC.

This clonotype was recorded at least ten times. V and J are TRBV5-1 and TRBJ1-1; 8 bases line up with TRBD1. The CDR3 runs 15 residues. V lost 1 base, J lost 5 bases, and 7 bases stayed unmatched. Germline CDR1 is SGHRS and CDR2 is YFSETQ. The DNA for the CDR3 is TGCGCCAGCAGCTTGATACCCGACAGGGGAACTGAAGCTTTCTTT. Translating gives CASSLIPDRGTEAFF.

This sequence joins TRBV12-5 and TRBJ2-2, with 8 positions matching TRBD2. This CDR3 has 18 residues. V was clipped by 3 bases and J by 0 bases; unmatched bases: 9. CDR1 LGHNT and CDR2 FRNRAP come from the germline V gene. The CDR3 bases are TGTGCTAGTGGTTTAGCGGGTAGCGGGGCGTCGAACACCGGGGAGCTGTTTTTT. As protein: CASGLAGSGASNTGELFF.

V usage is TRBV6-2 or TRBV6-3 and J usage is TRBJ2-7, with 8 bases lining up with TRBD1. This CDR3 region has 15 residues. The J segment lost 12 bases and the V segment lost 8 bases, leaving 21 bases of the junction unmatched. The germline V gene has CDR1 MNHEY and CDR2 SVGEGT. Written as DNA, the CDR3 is TGTGCCAGCGGAGTCCGGGACAGGCGAACCCACGATCGGTACTTC. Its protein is CASGVRDRRTHDRYF.

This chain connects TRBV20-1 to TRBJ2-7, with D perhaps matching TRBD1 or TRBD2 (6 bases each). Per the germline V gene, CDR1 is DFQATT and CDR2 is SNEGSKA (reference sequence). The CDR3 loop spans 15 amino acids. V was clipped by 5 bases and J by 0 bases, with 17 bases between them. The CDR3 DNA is TGCAGTGCTCAGGGGCGGCGGGACCTCTCCTACGAGCAGTACTTC. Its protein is CSAQGRRDLSYEQYF.

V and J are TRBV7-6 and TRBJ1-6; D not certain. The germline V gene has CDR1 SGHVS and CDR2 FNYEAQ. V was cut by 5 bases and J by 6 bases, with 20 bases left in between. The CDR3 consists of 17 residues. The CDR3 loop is CASSPGRGRTVNSPLHF. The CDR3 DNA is TGTGCCAGCAGCCCCGGGAGAGGTAGAACCGTTAATTCACCCCTCCACTTT. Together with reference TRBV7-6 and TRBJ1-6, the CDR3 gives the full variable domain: GAGVSQSPRYKVTKRGQDVALRCDPISGHVSLYWYRQALGQGPEFLTYFNYEAQQDKSGLPNDRFSAERPEGSISTLTIQRTEQRDSAMYRCASSPGRGRTVNSPLHFGNGTRLTVT.

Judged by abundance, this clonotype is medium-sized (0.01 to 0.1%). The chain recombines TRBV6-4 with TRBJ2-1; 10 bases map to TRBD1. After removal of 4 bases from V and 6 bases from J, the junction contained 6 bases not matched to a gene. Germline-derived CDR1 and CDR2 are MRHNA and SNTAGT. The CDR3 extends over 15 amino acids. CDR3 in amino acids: CASSVGQGEGNEQFF. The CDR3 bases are TGTGCCAGCAGTGTCGGACAGGGGGAGGGCAATGAGCAGTTCTTC.

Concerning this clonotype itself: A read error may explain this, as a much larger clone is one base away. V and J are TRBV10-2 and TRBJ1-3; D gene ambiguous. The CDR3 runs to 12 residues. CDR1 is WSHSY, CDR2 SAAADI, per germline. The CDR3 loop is CASRSSGNTIHF. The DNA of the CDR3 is TGCGCCAGCAGAAGCTCTGGAAACACCATACATTTT.

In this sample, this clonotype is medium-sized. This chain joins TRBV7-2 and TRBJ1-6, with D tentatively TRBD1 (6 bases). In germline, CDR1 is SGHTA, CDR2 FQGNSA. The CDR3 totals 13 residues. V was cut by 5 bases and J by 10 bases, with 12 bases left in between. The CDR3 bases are TGTGCCAGCAGCCCAAGGGGGGTATCACCCCTCCACTTT. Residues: CASSPRGVSPLHF.

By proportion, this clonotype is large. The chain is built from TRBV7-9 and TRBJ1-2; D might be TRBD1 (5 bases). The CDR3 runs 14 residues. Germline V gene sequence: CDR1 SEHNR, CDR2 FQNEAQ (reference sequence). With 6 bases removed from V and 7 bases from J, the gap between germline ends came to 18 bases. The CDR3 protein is CASSSPNQGGGYTF. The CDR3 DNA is TGTGCCAGCAGTTCGCCAAACCAGGGTGGTGGCTACACCTTC.

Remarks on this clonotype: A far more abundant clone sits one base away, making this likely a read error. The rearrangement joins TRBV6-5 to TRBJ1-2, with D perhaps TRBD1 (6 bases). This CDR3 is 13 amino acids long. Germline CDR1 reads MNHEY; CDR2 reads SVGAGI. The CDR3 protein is CASSPGQYYCYTF. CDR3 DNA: TGTGCCAGCAGTCCGGGACAATACTATTGCTACACCTTC.

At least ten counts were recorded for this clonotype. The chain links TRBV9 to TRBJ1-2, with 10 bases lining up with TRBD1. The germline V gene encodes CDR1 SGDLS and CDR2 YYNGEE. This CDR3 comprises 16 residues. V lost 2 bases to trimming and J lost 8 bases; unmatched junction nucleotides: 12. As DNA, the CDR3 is TGTGCCAGCAGCGTCCCCGGGACAGGGGCCATCGGGGGCTACACCTTC. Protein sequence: CASSVPGTGAIGGYTF.

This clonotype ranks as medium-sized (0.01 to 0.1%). The CDR3 sequence is CASSSPGRLGNEQFF. The CDR3 DNA is TGTGCCAGCAGTTCACCGGGGCGGCTGGGGAATGAGCAGTTCTTC. V is TRBV12-3 or TRBV12-4 and J is TRBJ2-1; D is possibly TRBD1 or TRBD2 (5 bases each). Trimming pared 4 bases from V and 7 bases from J, leaving 17 bases between. The CDR3 has 15 residues.

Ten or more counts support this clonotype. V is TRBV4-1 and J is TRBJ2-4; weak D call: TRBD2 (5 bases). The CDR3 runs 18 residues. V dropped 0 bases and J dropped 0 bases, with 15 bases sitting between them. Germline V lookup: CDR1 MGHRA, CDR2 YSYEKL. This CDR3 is CASSQDQSAGLAKNIQYF. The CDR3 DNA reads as TGCGCCAGCAGCCAAGATCAATCCGCAGGACTAGCCAAAAACATTCAGTACTTC.

CDR3 in DNA: TGTGCCAGCAGTAAAAGGCCCGGCACAGTTATGAACACTGAAGCTTTCTTT. It encodes CASSKRPGTVMNTEAFF. The chain uses TRBV2 and TRBJ1-1, with D unclear. The germline V gene has CDR1 SNHLY and CDR2 FYNNEI. The CDR3 runs to 17 residues. Trimming stripped 5 bases from V and 0 bases from J, with 19 bases between.

The CDR3 loop reads CASSSRGGDYNEQFF. As DNA, the CDR3 is TGTGCCAGCAGCTCTAGGGGCGGGGATTACAATGAGCAGTTCTTC. The chain uses TRBV11-3 and TRBJ2-1; a weak D match, TRBD2 (6 bases). V lost 4 bases and J lost 4, with 14 bases in between. Per the germline V gene, CDR1 is SGHNT and CDR2 is YENEEA. This CDR3 comprises 15 residues.

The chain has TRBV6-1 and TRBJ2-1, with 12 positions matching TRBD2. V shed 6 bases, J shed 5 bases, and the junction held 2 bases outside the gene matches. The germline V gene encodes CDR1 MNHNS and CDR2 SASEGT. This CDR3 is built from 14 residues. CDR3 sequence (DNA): TGTGCCAGCAGGTGGACTAGCGGGAACAATGAGCAGTTCTTC. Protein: CASRWTSGNNEQFF.

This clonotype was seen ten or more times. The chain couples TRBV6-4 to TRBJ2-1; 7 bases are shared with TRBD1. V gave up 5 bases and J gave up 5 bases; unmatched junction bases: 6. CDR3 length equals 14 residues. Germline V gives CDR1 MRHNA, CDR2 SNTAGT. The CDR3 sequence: CASSPGTANNEQFF. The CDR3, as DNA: TGTGCCAGCAGTCCTGGGACAGCGAACAATGAGCAGTTCTTC.

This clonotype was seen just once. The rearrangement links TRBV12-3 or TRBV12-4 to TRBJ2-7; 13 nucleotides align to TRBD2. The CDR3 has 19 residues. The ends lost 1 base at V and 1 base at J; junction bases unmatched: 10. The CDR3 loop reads CASSLGWRTSGSGSYEQYF. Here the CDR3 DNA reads TGTGCCAGCAGTTTAGGGTGGAGGACTAGCGGGAGTGGGTCCTACGAGCAGTACTTC.

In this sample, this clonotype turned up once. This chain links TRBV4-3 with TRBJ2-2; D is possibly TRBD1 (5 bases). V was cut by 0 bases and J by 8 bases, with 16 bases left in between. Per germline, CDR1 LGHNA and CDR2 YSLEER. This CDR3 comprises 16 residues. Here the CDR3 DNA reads TGCGCCAGCAGCCAAGATTCAATCGGGCCAGGGGGGGAGCTGTTTTTT. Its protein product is CASSQDSIGPGGELFF.

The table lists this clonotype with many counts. The chain's CDR3 is CASSLGLAGSSYEQYF. The DNA of the CDR3 is TGCGCCAGCAGCCTAGGACTAGCGGGGAGCTCCTACGAGCAGTACTTC. This sequence joins TRBV5-1 and TRBJ2-7; 12 bases fit TRBD2. In germline, CDR1 is SGHRS, CDR2 YFSETQ. CDR3 length equals 16 residues. The J segment lost 0 bases and the V segment lost 4 bases, leaving 5 bases of the junction unmatched.

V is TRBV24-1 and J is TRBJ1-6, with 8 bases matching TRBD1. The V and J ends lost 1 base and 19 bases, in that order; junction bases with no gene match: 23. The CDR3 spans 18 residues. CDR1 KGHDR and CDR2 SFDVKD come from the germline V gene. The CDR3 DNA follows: TGTGCCACCAGTGATTTTCAAGTCGGACAGGGCGATAATTCACACCTACACTTT. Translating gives CATSDFQVGQGDNSHLHF.

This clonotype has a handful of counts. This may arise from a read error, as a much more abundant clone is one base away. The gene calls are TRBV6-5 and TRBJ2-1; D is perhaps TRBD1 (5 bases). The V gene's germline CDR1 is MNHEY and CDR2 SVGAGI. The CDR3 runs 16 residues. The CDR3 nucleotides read TGTGCCAGCAGTTACTCGGGGCGGAGCTCCTACGATGAGCAGTTCTTC. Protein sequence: CASSYSGRSSYDEQFF.

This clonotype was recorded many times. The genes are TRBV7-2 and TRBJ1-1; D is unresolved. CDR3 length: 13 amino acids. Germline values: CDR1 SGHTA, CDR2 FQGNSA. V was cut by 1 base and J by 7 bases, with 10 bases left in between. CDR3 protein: CASSLVAEGEAFF. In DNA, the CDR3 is TGTGCCAGCAGCTTAGTGGCGGAGGGTGAAGCTTTCTTT.

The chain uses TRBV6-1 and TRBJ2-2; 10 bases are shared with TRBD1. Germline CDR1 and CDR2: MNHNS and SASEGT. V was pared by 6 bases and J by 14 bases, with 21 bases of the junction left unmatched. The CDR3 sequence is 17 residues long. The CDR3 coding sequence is TGTGCCAGCAGCATGGTGGGACAGGGGTCGTATACCGGTGATCTGTTTTTT. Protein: CASSMVGQGSYTGDLFF.

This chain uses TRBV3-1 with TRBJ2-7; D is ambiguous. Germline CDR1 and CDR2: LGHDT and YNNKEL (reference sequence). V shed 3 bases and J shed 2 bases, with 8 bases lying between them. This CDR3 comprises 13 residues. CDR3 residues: CASSQNRPYEQYF. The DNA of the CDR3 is TGTGCCAGCAGCCAGAATCGGCCCTACGAGCAGTACTTC.

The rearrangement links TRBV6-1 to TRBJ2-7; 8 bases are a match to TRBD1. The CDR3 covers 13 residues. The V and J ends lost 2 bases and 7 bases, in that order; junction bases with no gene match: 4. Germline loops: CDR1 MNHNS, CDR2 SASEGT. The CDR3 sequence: CASSEQGAREQYF. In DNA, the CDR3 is TGTGCCAGCAGTGAACAGGGGGCGCGAGAGCAGTACTTC.

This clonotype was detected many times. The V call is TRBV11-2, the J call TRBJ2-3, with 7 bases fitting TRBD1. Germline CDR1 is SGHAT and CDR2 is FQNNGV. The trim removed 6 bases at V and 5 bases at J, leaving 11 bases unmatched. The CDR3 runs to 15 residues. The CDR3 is CASRLDRDVIDTQYF. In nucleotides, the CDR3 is TGTGCCAGCAGACTTGACAGGGATGTCATAGATACGCAGTATTTT.

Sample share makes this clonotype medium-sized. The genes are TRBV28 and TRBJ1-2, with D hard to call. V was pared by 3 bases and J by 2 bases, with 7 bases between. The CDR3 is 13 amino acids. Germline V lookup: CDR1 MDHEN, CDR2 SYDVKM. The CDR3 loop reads CASSLDENYGYTF. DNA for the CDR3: TGTGCCAGCAGTTTGGACGAAAACTATGGCTACACCTTC.

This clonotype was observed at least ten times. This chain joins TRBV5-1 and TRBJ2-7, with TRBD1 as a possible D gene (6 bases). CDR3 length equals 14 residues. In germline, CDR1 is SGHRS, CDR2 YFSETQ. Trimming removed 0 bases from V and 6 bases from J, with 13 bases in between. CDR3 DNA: TGCGCCAGCAGCTTGGCCACAGGGTCCGTCGAGCAGTACTTC. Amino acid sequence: CASSLATGSVEQYF. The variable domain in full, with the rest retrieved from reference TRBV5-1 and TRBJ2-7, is KAGVTQTPRYLIKTRGQQVTLSCSPISGHRSVSWYQQTPGQGLQFLFEYFSETQRNKGNFPGRFSGRQFSNSRSEMNVSTLELGDSALYLCASSLATGSVEQYFGPGTRLTVT.

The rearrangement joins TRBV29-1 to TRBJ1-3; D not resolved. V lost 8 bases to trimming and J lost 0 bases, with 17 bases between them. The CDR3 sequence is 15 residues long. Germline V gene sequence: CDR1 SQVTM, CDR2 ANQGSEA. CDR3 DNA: TGCAGCCCTTCGCGTTGGTGCACCTCTGGAAACACCATATATTTT. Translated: CSPSRWCTSGNTIYF.